This entry is about one TCR beta chain. There are a few counts of this clone. What this receptor recognizes is not known. Base qualities are missing; no much larger clone stands one base away. This sample is drawn from a study of blood T cell repertoires in COVID-19 (dated by TCRdb to the early 2020s). Regarding the complete study: Collaborator samples came from the United States, Italy and Spain and covered acute and convalescent phases of COVID-19. The material from the prospective study consisted of cDNA or gDNA derived from T cells, B-cell-depleted T cells, or PBMCs. Subjects who had been exposed to COVID-19, were actively infected with it, or had recovered from it provided the deeply sampled blood TCRbeta repertoires that made up the dataset. The repertoires were released in a freely available public database intended as a resource for research on the immune response to SARS-CoV-2. The samples were drawn from the first 160 participants of the ongoing ImmuneRACE study and from 1,254 subjects provided by 6 global collaborators. A de-identified subject ID, COVID-19 status, age in years and sex were almost always included in the sample metadata. HLA class I and class II types, where available, came from metadata supplied by the sample provider rather than from assay-based typing.

Clipping removes 0 bases from V and 7 bases from J, with 5 as the unmatched junction base count. The germline V gene gives CDR1 as SGDLS and CDR2 as YYNGEE. Its CDR3 holds 15 amino acids, cysteine through phenylalanine. Only the CDR3 part of the read is kept: 45 bases, read in frame from the first base. The immunoSEQ Assay, a bias-controlled multiplex PCR, was used to amplify TCRbeta CDR3 regions from genomic DNA. As for how the authors treated the data: Nucleated cell counts per sample were estimated from amplification of reference gene primers within the assay. To quantify the absolute abundance of each unique TCRbeta CDR3 rearrangement, sequence reads were collapsed and filtered. For each sample, productive Simpson clonality was calculated by taking the square root of Simpson's diversity index across productive rearrangements. TCRdb provides this immuneACCESS table in a form limited to in-frame rearrangements. Some clones are lacking; in checked studies, under half of them reflect an unresolved V gene, and why the rest are absent is not known. V, J and clone size reflect that table, while D and trimming were determined from the DNA. This sample gives over 100,000 clones in total; about 70% of them show up just once. The ten largest account for approximately 2% of the sample.

Results the study describes overall, beyond this receptor: The quantity of clinical and demographic metadata differed by source and by participant and was supplied without curation.

The collaborating institutions used their own protocols to collect whole blood in K2EDTA tubes. For TCRbeta analysis, collaborators shipped samples as frozen whole blood, isolated PBMCs, or DNA extracted from either of those sample types. The source of this sequence is a woman in her seventies with acute or convalescent COVID-19. The sequencing sample was made of peripheral blood. The sequence joins TRBV9 to TRBJ1-3; TRBD1 lines up with 9 middle nucleotides. This receptor has the CDR3 CASSVEDRGPNTIYF. The bases are TGTGCCAGCAGCGTAGAGGACAGGGGCCCGAACACCATATATTTT.